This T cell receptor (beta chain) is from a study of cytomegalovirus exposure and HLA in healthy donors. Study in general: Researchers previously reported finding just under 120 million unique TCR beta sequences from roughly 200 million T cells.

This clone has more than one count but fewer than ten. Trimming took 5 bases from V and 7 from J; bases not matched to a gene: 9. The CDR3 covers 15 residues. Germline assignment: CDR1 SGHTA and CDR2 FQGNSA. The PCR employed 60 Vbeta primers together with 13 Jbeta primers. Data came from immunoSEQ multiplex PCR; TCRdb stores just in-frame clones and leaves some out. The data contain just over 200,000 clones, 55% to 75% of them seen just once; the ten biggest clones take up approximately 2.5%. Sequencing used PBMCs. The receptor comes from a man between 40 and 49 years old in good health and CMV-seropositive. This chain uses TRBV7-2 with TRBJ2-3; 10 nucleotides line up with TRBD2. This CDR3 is CASSPWTSGGYTQYF. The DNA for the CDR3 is TGTGCCAGCAGCCCCTGGACTAGCGGAGGGTATACGCAGTATTTT.